Described below is a single T cell receptor (beta chain) sequence and its context. Its antigen is as yet unknown. Per the original data handling: ImmunoSEQ output held junction-only sequences without quality scores, so filtering differed. Assay used: immunoSEQ multiplex PCR; TCRdb lists only in-frame clones, some missing. That table furnishes V, J and clone size, whereas the DNA furnished D and trimming. The sample includes approximately 2,000,000 clones, approximately 90% seen only once; the top ten take 0.37%. V was clipped by 6 bases and J by 1 base, with 13 bases between them. Germline CDR1 SGHRS, CDR2 YFSETQ. The length of the CDR3 is 14 residues. The source of the sample is a study of shared clonotypes between healthy human individuals. Overall study findings and caveats: Compared with clonotypes that all four donors shared, non-shared clonotypes had lower generation probabilities. Compared with memory subsets, naive subsets generally had larger estimated richness.

Sequencing was carried out using naive CD4+ T cells from PBMCs. The subset was: CD45RA+ positively selected. The rearrangement joins TRBV5-1 to TRBJ1-2; D uncertain. The clonotype was recovered from a man younger than 35 in good health. Some clones in this sample may be carry-over from other donors' samples. CDR3 DNA sequence: TGCGCCAGCACCCAAGCCCCCGATAACTATGGCTACACCTTC. This sequence encodes CASTQAPDNYGYTF.